These 22 T cell receptor beta chains share one sample of origin, sequenced in a study of blood T cell repertoires in COVID-19. Clones were sequenced by immunoSEQ multiplex PCR, and TCRdb holds only the in-frame ones, with some missing. Seen here are over 150,000 clones, around 80% observed once, and the top ten hold about 6.4%. Sequenced: peripheral blood. These receptors came from a human donor in a cohort sampled during active COVID-19.

The V call is TRBV30, the J call TRBJ1-2; possibly TRBD1 for D (5 bases). Between the trimmed V and J ends, which lost 2 bases and 0 bases, there was a span of 7 bases. The CDR3 spans 13 residues. CDR1 GTSNPN and CDR2 SVGIG come from the germline V gene (reference sequence). The CDR3 DNA follows: TGTGCCTGGAGTCGGGGGACTAACTATGGCTACACCTTC. Its protein product is CAWSRGTNYGYTF.

The chain couples TRBV6-5 to TRBJ1-1; 7 bases line up with TRBD1. The CDR3 is 15 amino acids. From germline, CDR1 is MNHEY and CDR2 SVGAGI. V was clipped by 2 bases and J by 1 base; unmatched bases: 4. The CDR3 nucleotides are TGTGCCAGCAGTTACGCCGGGACAGAGAACACTGAAGCTTTCTTT. Protein sequence: CASSYAGTENTEAFF.

This clone was found a few times. The rearrangement links TRBV13 to TRBJ1-6; TRBD1 is a possible D gene (5 bases). The CDR3 extends over 14 amino acids. Trimming left V 2 bases short and J 13 bases short, with 15 bases between. Germline loops: CDR1 PRHDT, CDR2 FYEKMQ (reference sequence). CDR3 DNA sequence: TGTGCCAGCAGCTTACAGGGTCGAGTATCCCCCCTCCACTTT. Residues: CASSLQGRVSPLHF.

V is TRBV27 and J is TRBJ1-5; weak D call: TRBD1 (6 bases). V shed 6 bases and J shed 0 bases, with 12 bases lying between them. CDR1 is MNHEY, CDR2 SMNVEV, per germline (reference sequence). This CDR3 has 15 residues. The CDR3 DNA reads as TGTGCCAGCAGCGACGGGACATCTAGCAATCAGCCCCAGCATTTT. This gives the protein CASSDGTSSNQPQHF.

V is TRBV6-5 and J is TRBJ1-1, with D unresolved. Germline values: CDR1 MNHEY, CDR2 SVGAGI. Deletions cut 8 bases from V and 4 bases from J, with 17 bases between. The length of the CDR3 is 14 residues. This CDR3 reads CASLKGRESTEAFF. For the CDR3, the DNA is TGTGCCAGCTTAAAGGGAAGGGAGAGCACTGAAGCTTTCTTT.

The genes are TRBV2 and TRBJ2-6, with TRBD1 matching 9 bases. V was clipped by 8 bases and J by 3 bases; unmatched bases: 11. The CDR3 runs 17 residues. Germline loops: CDR1 SNHLY, CDR2 FYNNEI. The CDR3 here is CASLRDREFGGANVLTF. CDR3 nucleotide sequence: TGTGCCAGCCTCCGGGACAGGGAGTTCGGTGGGGCCAACGTCCTGACTTTC.

The chain uses TRBV28 and TRBJ2-4; possible D gene TRBD2, 5 bases. Per the germline V gene, CDR1 is MDHEN and CDR2 is SYDVKM. The CDR3 consists of 14 residues. Trimming took off 5 bases at V and 6 bases at J, with 14 bases between the two ends. CDR3 sequence (DNA): TGTGCCAGCAGTCCATCGGACTCTAGAAACATTCAGTACTTC. It specifies CASSPSDSRNIQYF.

This chain links TRBV2 with TRBJ2-7; a possible D gene is TRBD2 (5 bases). CDR1 and CDR2 (germline): SNHLY, FYNNEI. This CDR3 has 13 residues. Trimming removed 5 bases at V and 3 bases at J, with 11 bases between. CDR3 DNA sequence: TGTGCCAGCAGTTCGGACGGAGGCTACGAGCAGTACTTC. Translated, it gives CASSSDGGYEQYF.

This sequence joins TRBV30 and TRBJ1-4; 10 bases fit TRBD1. V lost 5 bases to trimming and J lost 5 bases; unmatched junction nucleotides: 5. This CDR3 spans 14 amino acids. Germline assignment: CDR1 GTSNPN and CDR2 SVGIG (reference sequence). CDR3 sequence reads: CAWAGTGENEKLFF. CDR3 nucleotide sequence: TGTGCCTGGGCCGGGACAGGGGAAAATGAAAAACTGTTTTTT.

This clone was seen just once. The chain has TRBV5-1 and TRBJ1-2; TRBD1 matches at 7 bases. J lost 6 bases, V lost 0 bases, and 5 bases had no gene match. Germline V gene sequence: CDR1 SGHRS, CDR2 YFSETQ. There are 14 residues in the CDR3. The CDR3 coding sequence is TGCGCCAGCAGCTTGGAGACAGGGCAGGATGGCTACACCTTC. Translation: CASSLETGQDGYTF.

This rearrangement joins TRBV6-5 to TRBJ1-2; D uncertain. From germline, CDR1 is MNHEY and CDR2 SVGAGI. Trimming removed 6 bases from V and 4 bases from J, with 9 bases in between. This CDR3 comprises 12 residues. The CDR3 DNA reads TGTGCCAGCAGCACGGAGCCCTATGGCTACACCTTC. This gives the protein CASSTEPYGYTF.

A single count supports this clone. V and J are TRBV6-6 and TRBJ1-6; D gene ambiguous. The V end was cut by 5 bases, the J end by 0 bases, with 14 bases between. Germline CDR1 and CDR2: MNHNY and SVGAGI (reference sequence). The CDR3 consists of 17 residues. The CDR3 loop is CASSPWASSSYNSPLHF. In nucleotides, the CDR3 is TGTGCCAGCAGTCCTTGGGCCTCAAGCTCCTATAATTCACCCCTCCACTTT.

As DNA, the CDR3 is TGTGCCAGCAGGGGGGGGTCCGAGCAGTACTTC. This codes for CASRGGSEQYF. The chain recombines TRBV6-5 with TRBJ2-7; 7 nucleotides line up with TRBD2. V lost 6 bases and J lost 6; bases outside the gene matches: 2. Germline assignment: CDR1 MNHEY and CDR2 SVGAGI. The CDR3 sequence is 11 residues long.

The CDR3 DNA reads as TGTGCCACGAGCGGGCCCACGGTTTACCAAAACTATGGCTACACCTTC. It encodes CATSGPTVYQNYGYTF. The chain links TRBV10-3 to TRBJ1-2; no definite D call. Per germline, CDR1 ENHRY and CDR2 SYGVKD. Trimming stripped 10 bases from V and 2 bases from J, with 23 bases between. The CDR3 length is 16 residues.

The chain recombines TRBV19 with TRBJ2-7; D is possibly TRBD1 (5 bases). V was cut by 4 bases and J by 5 bases, with 12 bases left in between. The CDR3 is made up of 13 amino acids. CDR1 is LNHDA and CDR2 is SQIVND in the germline V gene (reference sequence). The CDR3, as DNA: TGTGCCAGTAGTAAAAGCAGGGAAAACGAGCAGTACTTC. Its translation is CASSKSRENEQYF.

This clone was seen a few times. The chain has TRBV6-5 and TRBJ1-5; 7 bases are a match to TRBD1. CDR3 length: 13 residues. Germline values: CDR1 MNHEY, CDR2 SVGAGI. The junction had 9 bases not matched to a gene; V was cut back by 9 bases and J by 7 bases. This CDR3 reads CASLDREYQPQHF. The CDR3, as DNA: TGTGCCAGTCTAGACAGGGAATACCAGCCCCAGCATTTT.

The V and J genes are TRBV5-6 and TRBJ1-2, with D tentatively TRBD1 (6 bases). The V and J ends lost 5 bases and 1 base respectively, with 9 bases between them. The CDR3 is 13 amino acids. Germline loops: CDR1 SGHDT, CDR2 YYEEEE. CDR3 in DNA: TGTGCCAGCAGGGCACAGGGTAACTATGGCTACACCTTC. Translating gives CASRAQGNYGYTF.

The CDR3, as DNA: TGTGCCAGCAGCCAAGATAGCGGCGTCTACTTC. Its translation is CASSQDSGVYF. The chain carries TRBV3-1 (or the pseudogene TRBV3-2) and TRBJ2-7, with TRBD2 as a possible D gene (6 bases). Germline V lookup: CDR1 LGHDT, CDR2 YNNKEL (reference sequence). CDR3 size: 11 residues. V was pared by 0 bases and J by 13 bases, with 10 bases between.

The chain recombines TRBV29-1 with TRBJ2-7, with 11 bases matching TRBD1. The ends lost 4 bases at V and 5 bases at J; junction bases unmatched: 7. The CDR3 is made up of 14 amino acids. Per the germline V gene, CDR1 is SQVTM and CDR2 is ANQGSEA. The CDR3 sequence: CSVAGDRGDNEQYF. DNA for the CDR3: TGCAGCGTTGCTGGGGACAGGGGGGACAACGAGCAGTACTTC.

J is TRBJ2-7 and V is TRBV2; D uncertain. V dropped 8 bases and J dropped 2 bases, with 22 bases sitting between them. Germline CDR1 reads SNHLY; CDR2 reads FYNNEI. There are 16 residues in the CDR3. CDR3 nucleotides: TGTGCCAGCGGCTATAGAGTAACAGAGTCCCCCTACGAGCAGTACTTC. This codes for CASGYRVTESPYEQYF. The whole variable domain, remainder taken from reference TRBV2 and TRBJ2-7, is EPEVTQTPSHQVTQMGQEVILRCVPISNHLYFYWYRQILGQKVEFLVSFYNNEISEKSEIFDDQFSVERPDGSNFTLKIRSTKLEDSAMYFCASGYRVTESPYEQYFGPGTRLTVT.

The genes are TRBV5-1 and TRBJ1-1; TRBD1 matches 9 bases. The CDR3 contains 16 residues. The ends lost 4 bases at V and 1 base at J; junction bases unmatched: 8. Germline V gene lookup returns CDR1 SGHRS and CDR2 YFSETQ. The CDR3 region has the DNA TGCGCCAGCAGCCCGGAGGGGACAGGGAGGAACACTGAAGCTTTCTTT. Residues: CASSPEGTGRNTEAFF.

The rearrangement uses TRBV2 and TRBJ1-5; the D is unclear. The CDR3 extends over 13 amino acids. V was trimmed by 3 bases and J by 5 bases, leaving 8 bases between them. From germline, CDR1 is SNHLY and CDR2 FYNNEI. The CDR3 bases are TGTGCCAGCAGTGATTTGCGGCATCAGCCCCAGCATTTT. It codes for CASSDLRHQPQHF.